These 5 T cell receptor beta chains share one sample of origin, sequenced in a study of cytomegalovirus exposure and HLA in healthy donors. The study ran its PCR with 60 Vbeta and 13 Jbeta primers. Clones were read by immunoSEQ multiplex PCR, and TCRdb kept only the in-frame ones, dropping some. The sample contains some 180,000 clones, 77% of which appear only once. The sample consisted of PBMCs. All receptors derive from a man between 18 and 35 years old in good health and CMV-seronegative.

This clone was seen once. CDR3 residues: CASRRSGGDYGYTF. Here the CDR3 DNA reads TGTGCCAGCCGGAGGTCAGGGGGCGACTATGGCTACACCTTC. The rearrangement links TRBV6-5 to TRBJ1-2; 8 nucleotides match TRBD1. Germline V gene data show CDR1 as MNHEY and CDR2 as SVGAGI. The CDR3 length is 14 residues. V lost 8 bases, J lost 3 bases, and 8 bases stayed unmatched.

V is TRBV9 and J is TRBJ1-2, with TRBD1 matching 7 bases. The CDR3 totals 15 residues. In germline, CDR1 is SGDLS, CDR2 YYNGEE. J was trimmed by 4 bases and V by 4 bases; bases with no gene match: 10. The CDR3 reads CASSPRDRDPYGYTF. In DNA form, the CDR3 reads TGTGCCAGCAGCCCAAGGGACAGAGACCCCTATGGCTACACCTTC.

The CDR3 sequence is CASSITGTGLYEQYF. For the CDR3, the DNA is TGTGCCAGTAGTATTACCGGGACAGGCCTCTACGAGCAGTACTTC. The chain is built from TRBV19 and TRBJ2-7, with 8 bases fitting TRBD1. There are 15 residues in the CDR3. Trimming cost V 3 bases and J 3 bases; bases outside gene matches: 7. The germline V gene encodes CDR1 LNHDA and CDR2 SQIVND (reference sequence).

This clone was seen only a few times. The gene calls are TRBV11-2 and TRBJ2-2, with 12 bases identical to TRBD1. Germline lookup yields CDR1 SGHAT and CDR2 FQNNGV. This CDR3 region has 17 residues. With 8 bases clipped from V and 2 bases from J, the junction kept 9 bases outside the gene matches. Here the CDR3 reads CASRKLGQGANTGELFF. The CDR3 DNA reads as TGTGCCAGCCGTAAACTGGGACAGGGGGCTAACACCGGGGAGCTGTTTTTT.

V gene TRBV30 combines with J gene TRBJ2-1; 9 nucleotides align to TRBD1. The CDR3 length is 15 residues. Per the germline V gene, CDR1 is GTSNPN and CDR2 is SVGIG (reference sequence). Trimming took 2 bases from V and 3 from J; bases not matched to a gene: 5. The chain's CDR3 is CAWSSGQGVYNEQFF. CDR3 sequence (DNA): TGTGCCTGGAGTTCGGGACAGGGCGTCTACAATGAGCAGTTCTTC.